The clone carrying this T cell receptor (beta chain) has only a few counts. The target antigen is unknown. There are 11 residues in the CDR3. Germline V gene sequence: CDR1 MGHRA, CDR2 YSYEKL. V was clipped by 3 bases and J by 6 bases, with 3 bases between them. Sample-barcoded 5' priming and a J-beta primer mix drove a second PCR of roughly 6 to 12 cycles. MiXCR, applied by TCRdb to the 5' RACE reads, yields one record per CDR3 protein. This sample has roughly 930,000 distinct CDR3 sequences; about 44% occur once, and the top ten carry 13%. The record originates from a study of blood T cells in healthy people across ages. Whole-study findings and limits: When set beside aged donors, long-lived donors presented more naive CD4+ cells and higher diversity.

Material: blood. The clonotype originates from a man aged 30 to 45 in good health. The rearrangement links TRBV4-1 to TRBJ2-4; D uncertain. CDR3 region: CASSQANIQYF. CDR3 DNA: TGCGCCAGCAGCCAGGCAAACATTCAGTACTTC.